This record covers a single TCR beta chain. Trimming took 0 bases from V and 2 from J, leaving 9 bases between them. Germline V gene sequence: CDR1 ENHRY, CDR2 SYGVKD. This CDR3 comprises 15 residues. These data are taken from a study of control samples from healthy donors and cancer patients. Sequencing used immunoSEQ multiplex PCR; TCRdb keeps in-frame clones, though not all of them. The sample yields about 120,000 clones, about nine tenths seen once. Material: blood. The rearrangement links TRBV10-3 to TRBJ2-3; D is possibly TRBD1 (5 bases). The TCR comes from a man younger than 35 in good health. The CDR3 here is CAISESTVYTDTQYF. For the CDR3, the DNA is TGTGCCATCAGTGAGTCGACAGTATACACAGATACGCAGTATTTT.